This section outlines one TCR beta chain sequence together with its context. Its target is not known. Next came a second PCR, run for about 7 to 11 cycles, which used a sample-barcoded 5' primer along with a J-beta primer mix. MiXCR, applied by TCRdb to the 5' RACE reads, yields one record per CDR3 protein. This sample has more than 800,000 distinct CDR3 sequences, with 40% to 50% found just once. The germline CDR1 and CDR2 sequences are LGHDT and YNNKEL (reference sequence). This CDR3 comprises 13 residues. V lost 4 bases and J 2 bases, leaving 7 bases between the germline ends. These data are taken from a study of blood T cells in healthy people across ages. Study context: About one barcoded beta molecule per two T cells was captured by template switching.

Whole-study findings and limits: Age brought a roughly linear fall in TCR beta diversity measured per million T cells.

It was around 10 milliliters of peripheral blood that were drawn from each donor. The chain couples TRBV3-1 to TRBJ2-3; D not certain. This clonotype was sampled from a woman between 55 and 75 years old in good health. Sample: blood. CDR3 nucleotides: TGTGCCAGCAGCCCAATCATCACAGATACGCAGTATTTT. As protein: CASSPIITDTQYF.